Included here is one T cell receptor (beta chain) sequence, with context. The data derive from a study of OX40 agonist ivuxolimab in advanced cancers. Sequenced by immunoSEQ multiplex PCR; TCRdb stores in-frame clones only, minus some. The sample includes about 6,000 clones, around four fifths seen only once; the top ten take 20% to 30%. Sequencing used CD4+ or CD8+ T cells sorted from blood, obtained in a trial of the OX40 agonist ivuxolimab. This clonotype was sampled from an adult with an advanced solid tumor such as melanoma, head and neck, liver or kidney cancer.

The CDR3 protein is CASSPWGGAQETQYF. For the CDR3, the DNA is TGTGCCAGCAGCCCTTGGGGCGGGGCTCAAGAGACCCAGTACTTC. The chain is built from TRBV7-9 and TRBJ2-5, with a possible D match to TRBD2 (6 bases). V was shortened by 5 bases and J by 2 bases, with 15 bases between the two germline ends. The CDR3 spans 15 residues. Germline CDR1 is SEHNR and CDR2 is FQNEAQ (reference sequence). Full variable domain (outside the CDR3, taken from reference TRBV7-9 and TRBJ2-5): DTGVSQNPRHKITKRGQNVTFRCDPISEHNRLYWYRQTLGQGPEFLTYFQNEAQLEKSRLLSDRFSAERPKGSFSTLEIQRTEQGDSAMYLCASSPWGGAQETQYFGPGTRLLVL.